These 15 T cell receptor beta chains were all obtained from the same sample, sequenced in a study of T cells in Graves' hyperthyroidism and ophthalmopathy. RNA transcripts were the template for amplifying TCR beta CDR3 regions. During a first-round RT-PCR of the TCR CDR3, the HTBI primer set was used. Each CDR3 protein is one row after TCRdb ran MiXCR on the multiplex PCR reads. The data contain hundreds of thousands of distinct CDR3 sequences, about 14% of them singletons. Specimen: blood. The receptors derive from a woman in her forties or fifties with Graves' ophthalmopathy.

This clonotype was detected a few times. The chain carries TRBV4-1 and TRBJ2-7; D gene unclear. V was clipped by 3 bases and J by 5 bases, with 11 bases between them. Germline V gives CDR1 MGHRA, CDR2 YSYEKL. The CDR3 sequence is 13 residues long. This CDR3 is CASSHPSSDEQYF. The CDR3 nucleotides read TGCGCCAGCAGCCATCCCTCTAGTGACGAGCAGTACTTC.

The table lists this clonotype with many counts. J is TRBJ2-1 and V is TRBV28, with TRBD2 identical over 8 bases. CDR3 length equals 14 residues. Germline CDR1 reads MDHEN; CDR2 reads SYDVKM. V shed 10 bases and J 7 bases; nucleotides not matched to a gene: 12. CDR3 sequence reads: CATSAGVVGNEQFF. In DNA, the CDR3 is TGTGCCACTTCAGCGGGAGTGGTTGGTAATGAGCAGTTCTTC.

This clonotype has just a few counts. V and J are TRBV12-3 or TRBV12-4 and TRBJ2-1, with 7 bases fitting TRBD1. V was pared by 6 bases and J by 9 bases, with 14 bases of the junction left unmatched. The CDR3 covers 15 residues. The CDR3 DNA reads as TGTGCCAGCAGGGGTACAGGGGATCCTTTGGGTGAGCAGTTCTTC. It translates to CASRGTGDPLGEQFF.

This clonotype has at least ten counts. The CDR3 region is CASGVRDRNTEAFF. CDR3 DNA sequence: TGTGCTAGTGGTGTGCGGGACAGGAACACTGAAGCTTTCTTT. This sequence joins TRBV12-5 and TRBJ1-1, with 7 bases aligning to TRBD1. CDR3 length equals 14 residues. Looked up from germline, CDR1 is LGHNT and CDR2 is FRNRAP. The V gene end was trimmed by 5 bases and the J gene end by 1 base; junction bases not matched to a gene: 4.

This clonotype showed up just a few times. A much larger clone lies one base from this, so it may be a read error. The J gene is TRBJ1-1, the V gene TRBV3-1; D gene unclear. The CDR3 is 13 residues long. Germline V gene lookup returns CDR1 LGHDT and CDR2 YNNKEL (reference sequence). V dropped 8 bases and J dropped 4 bases, with 14 bases sitting between them. The CDR3 DNA follows: TGTGCCAGCGGCCTGGTAGCCTCCACTGAAGCTTTCTTT. Translating it yields CASGLVASTEAFF.

This clonotype was picked up many times. CDR3 nucleotides: TGTGCCATAAGGGGGAAAACTCAAGAGACCCAGTACTTC. This codes for CAIRGKTQETQYF. The V and J genes are TRBV7-9 and TRBJ2-5, with D possibly matching TRBD1 (6 bases). Germline-derived CDR1 and CDR2 are SEHNR and FQNEAQ (reference sequence). The CDR3 contains 13 residues. Trimming took off 10 bases at V and 2 bases at J, with 14 bases between the two ends.

The chain uses TRBV6-2 or TRBV6-3 and TRBJ2-3, with D hard to call. V was cut by 2 bases and J by 2 bases, with 17 bases left in between. The CDR3 totals 17 residues. Germline values: CDR1 MNHEY, CDR2 SVGEGT. CDR3 DNA: TGTGCCAGCAGTTACCGGGTCCGGCGAGGAGACACAGATACGCAGTATTTT. It translates to CASSYRVRRGDTDTQYF.

This clonotype has more than one count but fewer than ten. V is TRBV29-1 and J is TRBJ2-2; D perhaps matches TRBD2 (5 bases). Trimming stripped 5 bases from V and 0 bases from J, with 10 bases between. Germline-derived CDR1 and CDR2 are SQVTM and ANQGSEA. The CDR3 totals 14 residues. Here the CDR3 DNA reads TGCAGCGTTCTGAGCGGATCGAACACCGGGGAGCTGTTTTTT. Its translation: CSVLSGSNTGELFF.

This clonotype was detected many times. The chain combines TRBV18 with TRBJ1-2, with 9 bases lining up with TRBD1. With 5 bases clipped from V and 7 bases from J, the junction kept 8 bases outside the gene matches. CDR3 length: 14 residues. CDR1 is KGHSH and CDR2 is LQKENI in the germline V gene. The CDR3 sequence: CASSSRQGQGGYTF. The DNA for the CDR3 is TGTGCCAGCTCATCAAGACAGGGACAGGGTGGCTACACCTTC.

This clonotype was recorded many times. For the CDR3, the DNA is TGCGCCAGCAGCCCGGCTGGACTAGCGGGAGTGAGTCACACCGGGGAGCTGTTTTTT. Its protein product is CASSPAGLAGVSHTGELFF. The chain uses TRBV5-1 and TRBJ2-2; 13 bases line up with TRBD2. This CDR3 is built from 19 residues. Trimming removed 4 bases from V and 3 bases from J; junction bases left unmatched: 12. Germline assignment: CDR1 SGHRS and CDR2 YFSETQ.

As DNA, the CDR3 is TGTGCCACCAGCAGAGATCCGGGGACTAGCGGACCCTACAATGAGCAGTTCTTC. As protein: CATSRDPGTSGPYNEQFF. The V call is TRBV15, the J call TRBJ2-1; 11 positions agree with TRBD2. The J segment lost 2 bases and the V segment lost 0 bases, leaving 6 bases of the junction unmatched. The germline gives CDR1 LNHNV, CDR2 YYDKDF (reference sequence). The CDR3 runs 18 residues.

Comment on this clonotype: One base away lies a much larger clone, so this may be a sequencing read error. The chain has TRBV6-2 or TRBV6-3 and TRBJ2-2; maybe TRBD2 (5 bases). The V gene's germline CDR1 is MNHEY and CDR2 SVGEGT. This CDR3 region has 14 residues. In nucleotides, the CDR3 is TGTGCCAGCAGGCCAGGAACAAACACCGGGGAGCTGTCTTTT. Translation: CASRPGTNTGELSF.

In this sample, this clonotype turned up many times. V usage is TRBV12-3 or TRBV12-4 and J usage is TRBJ2-5; 8 bases match TRBD2. Trimming took 0 bases from V and 2 from J; bases not matched to a gene: 8. This CDR3 region has 17 residues. Written as DNA, the CDR3 is TGTGCCAGCAGTTTAGCGACAAGACTAGCGACTCAAGAGACCCAGTACTTC. This gives the protein CASSLATRLATQETQYF.

This clonotype was counted at least ten times. The chain has TRBV11-2 and TRBJ2-1, with 10 bases aligning to TRBD2. Germline values: CDR1 SGHAT, CDR2 FQNNGV. The CDR3 runs 17 residues. V was pared by 5 bases and J by 5 bases, with 12 bases of the junction left unmatched. Here the CDR3 DNA reads TGTGCCAGCAGCCCCTGGGGTAGCGGGAGGTTGAACAATGAGCAGTTCTTC. Its protein is CASSPWGSGRLNNEQFF.

There are a few counts of this clonotype. This chain joins TRBV27 and TRBJ2-2; no clear D gene. Trimming took 4 bases from V and 0 from J, leaving 9 bases between them. The germline V gene encodes CDR1 MNHEY and CDR2 SMNVEV (reference sequence). This CDR3 comprises 15 residues. The CDR3 nucleotides read TGTGCCAGCAGTTACCTTCAAGCGAACACCGGGGAGCTGTTTTTT. Translated: CASSYLQANTGELFF.